This TCR beta chain derives from a study of shared clonotypes between healthy human individuals. Study-wide points: It was the non-shared clonotypes that had lower generation probabilities than clonotypes shared by all four donors.

Only CD45RO-negative cells positively selected for CCR7 counted as naive CD8 cells, so terminally differentiated effector memory CD45RA+ cells were excluded. The protocol was immunoSEQ multiplex PCR, while the TCRdb copy is restricted to in-frame clones and leaves out a portion. The repertoire holds a few million clones, with 90% to 95% as singletons. In germline, CDR1 is MNHEY, CDR2 SMNVEV (reference sequence). This CDR3 is built from 11 residues. V gave up 10 bases and J gave up 7 bases, with 13 bases separating them. Only a few counts were recorded for this clone. As yet, its antigen is unknown. The sample was naive CD8+ T cells from PBMCs. The origin of this receptor is a young man in good health. Some clones in this sample may be carry-over from other donors' samples. The chain combines TRBV27 with TRBJ1-2; unclear D gene. CDR3 protein: CATFELGGYTF. The CDR3 nucleotides read TGTGCCACCTTCGAACTTGGTGGCTACACCTTC.